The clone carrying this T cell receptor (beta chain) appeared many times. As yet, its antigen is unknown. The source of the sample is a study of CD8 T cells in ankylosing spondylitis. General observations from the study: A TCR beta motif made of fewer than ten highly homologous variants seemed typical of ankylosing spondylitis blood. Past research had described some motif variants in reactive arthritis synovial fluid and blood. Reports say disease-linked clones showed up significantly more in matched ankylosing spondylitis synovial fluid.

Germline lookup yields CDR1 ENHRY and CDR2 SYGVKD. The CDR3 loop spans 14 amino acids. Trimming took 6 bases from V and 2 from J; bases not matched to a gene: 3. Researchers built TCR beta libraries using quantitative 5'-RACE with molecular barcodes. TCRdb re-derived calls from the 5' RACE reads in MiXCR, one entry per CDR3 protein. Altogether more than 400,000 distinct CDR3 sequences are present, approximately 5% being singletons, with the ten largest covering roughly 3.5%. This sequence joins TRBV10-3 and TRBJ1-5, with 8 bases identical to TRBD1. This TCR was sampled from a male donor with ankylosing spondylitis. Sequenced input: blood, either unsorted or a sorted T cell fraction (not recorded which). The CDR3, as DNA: TGTGCCATCAGCCAGGGACAGGGCAATCAGCCCCAGCATTTT. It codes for CAISQGQGNQPQHF.